The rows below give T cell receptor beta chains drawn from one sample of a study of cytomegalovirus exposure and HLA in healthy donors. The method was immunoSEQ multiplex PCR; TCRdb's version includes in-frame clones alone and lacks a portion of them. The top ten hold approximately 8.4% of the sample, which has approximately 110,000 clones, about 76% seen once. The sequenced material came from PBMCs. The source of these receptors is a middle-aged man in good health and CMV-seronegative. Both conserved end residues are part of each CDR3. Fields, in order: clone size, J gene, D gene, V gene, CDR3 DNA, CDR3 protein. D genes are given only for firm matches. Expanded clones are given a class, and other clones once, few, many or no size at all.

clone size: -; J gene: TRBJ2-3; D gene: -; V gene: TRBV11-3; CDR3 DNA: TGTGCCAGCAGCCCTAGTTTAGCGGGCACAGATACGCAGTATTTT; CDR3 protein: CASSPSLAGTDTQYF
clone size: once; J gene: TRBJ1-2; D gene: -; V gene: TRBV15; CDR3 DNA: TGTGCCACCAGCAGAGGCCAGTCGTGGGGCTACACCTTC; CDR3 protein: CATSRGQSWGYTF
clone size: -; J gene: TRBJ2-6; D gene: TRBD2; V gene: TRBV28; CDR3 DNA: TGTGCCAGCAAGCGGGGTCCGTTTTCTGGGGCCAACGTCCTGACTTTC; CDR3 protein: CASKRGPFSGANVLTF
clone size: -; J gene: TRBJ2-1; D gene: -; V gene: TRBV19; CDR3 DNA: TGTGCCAGTAGTATCCCTCCGAGCTCCTACAATGAGCAGTTCTTC; CDR3 protein: CASSIPPSSYNEQFF
clone size: -; J gene: TRBJ2-6; D gene: -; V gene: TRBV19; CDR3 DNA: TGTGCCAGTAGTATAGGGGCAGGGGTCGGGGCCAACGTCCTGACTTTC; CDR3 protein: CASSIGAGVGANVLTF
clone size: -; J gene: TRBJ2-7; D gene: -; V gene: TRBV7-2; CDR3 DNA: TGTGCCAGCAGCTTAGAAGTACTTCCCACCTACGAGCAGTACTTC; CDR3 protein: CASSLEVLPTYEQYF
clone size: -; J gene: TRBJ2-1; D gene: TRBD1; V gene: TRBV9; CDR3 DNA: TGTGCCAGCAGCGGCGGACAGGGGGCCCACAATGAGCAGTTCTTC; CDR3 protein: CASSGGQGAHNEQFF
clone size: -; J gene: TRBJ1-1; D gene: -; V gene: TRBV6-5; CDR3 DNA: TGTGCCAGCAGTCTCACAGGGCCCGGGACTTTCTTT; CDR3 protein: CASSLTGPGTFF
clone size: -; J gene: TRBJ1-1; D gene: -; V gene: TRBV7-9; CDR3 DNA: TGTGCCAGCAGCTTAGCGCGGAACACTGAAGCTTTCTTT; CDR3 protein: CASSLARNTEAFF
clone size: -; J gene: TRBJ1-1; D gene: TRBD1; V gene: TRBV7-3; CDR3 DNA: TGTGCCAGCAGCTTAATAGGGGGCGCAACTGAAGCTTTCTTT; CDR3 protein: CASSLIGGATEAFF
clone size: few; J gene: TRBJ2-5; D gene: -; V gene: TRBV5-6; CDR3 DNA: TGTGCCAGCAGCTCCGGGACAGGGGTAAAGCGGGGGGGCCGAGAGACCCAGTACTTC; CDR3 protein: CASSSGTGVKRGGRETQYF
clone size: -; J gene: TRBJ2-3; D gene: TRBD2; V gene: TRBV4-1; CDR3 DNA: TGCGCCAGCAGCCAACAGCGGGGGGGGGCAGATACGCAGTATTTT; CDR3 protein: CASSQQRGGADTQYF
clone size: -; J gene: TRBJ1-1; D gene: -; V gene: TRBV19; CDR3 DNA: TGTGCCAGCTCGCAGGGCTTTAACACTGAAGCTTTCTTT; CDR3 protein: CASSQGFNTEAFF
clone size: few; J gene: TRBJ2-7; D gene: TRBD1; V gene: TRBV5-1; CDR3 DNA: TGCGCCAGCAGCAACCCGACAGGGGAGCAGTACTTC; CDR3 protein: CASSNPTGEQYF
clone size: -; J gene: TRBJ2-7; D gene: TRBD2; V gene: TRBV6-6; CDR3 DNA: TGTGCCAGCAGTTACGAGCGGGGGGACTTTTACGAGCAGTACTTC; CDR3 protein: CASSYERGDFYEQYF
clone size: -; J gene: TRBJ2-1; D gene: TRBD2; V gene: TRBV5-4; CDR3 DNA: TGTGCCAGCAGCTCTAGCGGGGGAATTAATGAGCAGTTCTTC; CDR3 protein: CASSSSGGINEQFF
clone size: few; J gene: TRBJ2-3; D gene: -; V gene: TRBV10-3; CDR3 DNA: TGTGCCATCAGTGATCAGATACGGGGGACTTACGGTACGCAGTATTTT; CDR3 protein: CAISDQIRGTYGTQYF
clone size: few; J gene: TRBJ1-2; D gene: -; V gene: TRBV20-1; CDR3 DNA: TGCAGTGGGGGTGGAGGCTATGGCTACACCTTC; CDR3 protein: CSGGGGYGYTF
clone size: -; J gene: TRBJ1-5; D gene: TRBD1; V gene: TRBV5-1; CDR3 DNA: TGCGCCAGCAGCTTGGATACAGGGGGCCGTCAGCCCCAGCATTTT; CDR3 protein: CASSLDTGGRQPQHF
clone size: few; J gene: TRBJ1-2; D gene: -; V gene: TRBV5-1; CDR3 DNA: TGCGCCAGCAGCTCTAGGGGCGGAACTATGGGCTACACCTTC; CDR3 protein: CASSSRGGTMGYTF
clone size: -; J gene: TRBJ2-7; D gene: -; V gene: TRBV19; CDR3 DNA: TGTGCCAGTAGTCTTCGATTACCACTCTCCTACGAGCAGTACTTC; CDR3 protein: CASSLRLPLSYEQYF
clone size: -; J gene: TRBJ1-5; D gene: -; V gene: TRBV7-9; CDR3 DNA: TGTGCCAGCAGCCCGACAGGAGTTTATCAGCCCCAGCATTTT; CDR3 protein: CASSPTGVYQPQHF
clone size: -; J gene: TRBJ1-1; D gene: -; V gene: TRBV16; CDR3 DNA: TGTGCCAGCAGCCAATGGAGCGGGGGTGAAGCTTTCTTT; CDR3 protein: CASSQWSGGEAFF
clone size: -; J gene: TRBJ2-5; D gene: TRBD2; V gene: TRBV15; CDR3 DNA: TGTGCCACCAGCGGCCGACTAGCGGGGGGAACCCTGGAGACCCAGTACTTC; CDR3 protein: CATSGRLAGGTLETQYF
clone size: -; J gene: TRBJ2-2; D gene: TRBD1; V gene: TRBV4-3; CDR3 DNA: TGCGCCAGCAGCCACGGGACAGACAACACCGGGGAGCTGTTTTTT; CDR3 protein: CASSHGTDNTGELFF
clone size: many; J gene: TRBJ1-4; D gene: TRBD1; V gene: TRBV6-5; CDR3 DNA: TGTGCCAGCAGTTCGGACAGGTTGCGTGAAAAACTGTTTTTT; CDR3 protein: CASSSDRLREKLFF
clone size: -; J gene: TRBJ2-3; D gene: -; V gene: TRBV4-2; CDR3 DNA: TGTGCCAGCAGCCGGACTTCACCTAGCACAGATACGCAGTATTTT; CDR3 protein: CASSRTSPSTDTQYF
clone size: -; J gene: TRBJ1-1; D gene: -; V gene: TRBV7-2; CDR3 DNA: TGTGCCAGCAGCTTAGAATACAGCAACACTGAAGCTTTCTTT; CDR3 protein: CASSLEYSNTEAFF
clone size: -; J gene: TRBJ2-7; D gene: -; V gene: TRBV23-1; CDR3 DNA: TGCGCCAGCAGTCCCAATCCCCGGGACACAAGGCTCGAGCAGTACTTC; CDR3 protein: CASSPNPRDTRLEQYF
clone size: -; J gene: TRBJ1-1; D gene: TRBD1; V gene: TRBV27; CDR3 DNA: TGTGCCAGCAGTTTAACAGGGGGCTATGAAGCTTTCTTT; CDR3 protein: CASSLTGGYEAFF
clone size: -; J gene: TRBJ2-7; D gene: TRBD1; V gene: TRBV4-3; CDR3 DNA: TGCGCCAGCAGCCTAGACAGGGGGAGCTACGAGCAGTACTTC; CDR3 protein: CASSLDRGSYEQYF
clone size: -; J gene: TRBJ1-2; D gene: -; V gene: TRBV2; CDR3 DNA: TGTGCCAGCAGTGGGTTGCGGGCTAACTATGGCTACACCTTC; CDR3 protein: CASSGLRANYGYTF
clone size: -; J gene: TRBJ2-1; D gene: TRBD1; V gene: TRBV5-4; CDR3 DNA: TGTGCCAGCAGCTTGGCCAGGGGGCGGAACAATGAGCAGTTCTTC; CDR3 protein: CASSLARGRNNEQFF
clone size: few; J gene: TRBJ1-6; D gene: TRBD1; V gene: TRBV6-4; CDR3 DNA: TGTGCCAGCAGTGACTCAGGGGGCAATTCACCCCTCCACTTT; CDR3 protein: CASSDSGGNSPLHF
clone size: -; J gene: TRBJ2-7; D gene: -; V gene: TRBV5-6; CDR3 DNA: TGTGCCAGCAGCTTGATGGGGGACACCTACGAGCAGTACTTC; CDR3 protein: CASSLMGDTYEQYF
clone size: -; J gene: TRBJ1-1; D gene: -; V gene: TRBV4-2; CDR3 DNA: TGTGCCAGCAGCCTGGGGGCCGGGGACACTGAAGCTTTCTTT; CDR3 protein: CASSLGAGDTEAFF
clone size: -; J gene: TRBJ2-2; D gene: TRBD2; V gene: TRBV9; CDR3 DNA: TGTGCCAGCAGCTTCAGCGGGGGGAACACCGGGGAGCTGTTTTTT; CDR3 protein: CASSFSGGNTGELFF
clone size: few; J gene: TRBJ1-2; D gene: -; V gene: TRBV28; CDR3 DNA: TGTGCCAGCATCGGAGACGGCCTCTTTTTGAGGGGCTACACCTTC; CDR3 protein: CASIGDGLFLRGYTF
clone size: -; J gene: TRBJ2-7; D gene: -; V gene: TRBV4-3; CDR3 DNA: TGCGCCAGCAGCCCCCTCTACGGGGACTCCTACGAGCAGTACTTC; CDR3 protein: CASSPLYGDSYEQYF
clone size: -; J gene: TRBJ2-5; D gene: TRBD1; V gene: TRBV6-5; CDR3 DNA: TGTGCCAGCCGGTTTGGGACAGAGGAAGAGACCCAGTACTTC; CDR3 protein: CASRFGTEEETQYF
clone size: -; J gene: TRBJ1-2; D gene: -; V gene: TRBV9; CDR3 DNA: TGTGCCAGCAGCGCGGGCGACAGTAACTATGGCTACACCTTC; CDR3 protein: CASSAGDSNYGYTF
clone size: few; J gene: TRBJ2-7; D gene: TRBD2; V gene: TRBV28; CDR3 DNA: TGTGCCAGCAGTTTAAGCCCGGGAGGCCTCTACGAGCAGTACTTC; CDR3 protein: CASSLSPGGLYEQYF
clone size: -; J gene: TRBJ2-7; D gene: TRBD1; V gene: TRBV7-6; CDR3 DNA: TGTGCCAGCAGCTGGACCGGGACAGGGGACTCCTACGAGCAGTACTTC; CDR3 protein: CASSWTGTGDSYEQYF
clone size: -; J gene: TRBJ1-2; D gene: -; V gene: TRBV6-5; CDR3 DNA: TGTGCCAGCAGTTACCAGGGCTTAGCTCCCGGCTACACCTTC; CDR3 protein: CASSYQGLAPGYTF
clone size: -; J gene: TRBJ2-2; D gene: TRBD1; V gene: TRBV6-4; CDR3 DNA: TGTGCCAGCAGTGAACTATTTGGGACAGAGAACACCGGGGAGCTGTTTTTT; CDR3 protein: CASSELFGTENTGELFF
clone size: -; J gene: TRBJ2-5; D gene: -; V gene: TRBV15; CDR3 DNA: TGTGCCACCAGCAGGGCGGGGGAGACCCAGTACTTC; CDR3 protein: CATSRAGETQYF
clone size: -; J gene: TRBJ1-2; D gene: TRBD1; V gene: TRBV4-2; CDR3 DNA: TGTGCCAGCAGCCAAGTCAAACAGGGGTTGGGAGGCTACACCTTC; CDR3 protein: CASSQVKQGLGGYTF
clone size: -; J gene: TRBJ2-2; D gene: -; V gene: TRBV7-2; CDR3 DNA: TGTGCCAGCAGCTCGGAGGGTTGGGGCGGGGAGCTGTTTTTT; CDR3 protein: CASSSEGWGGELFF
clone size: -; J gene: TRBJ2-7; D gene: TRBD2; V gene: TRBV9; CDR3 DNA: TGTGCCAGCAGCTCTTCTAGCGGCTCCTACGAGCAGTACTTC; CDR3 protein: CASSSSSGSYEQYF
clone size: -; J gene: TRBJ2-5; D gene: -; V gene: TRBV30; CDR3 DNA: TGTGCCTGGAGTGTAAGATCAGGGGTAGCAGAGACCCAGTACTTC; CDR3 protein: CAWSVRSGVAETQYF
clone size: -; J gene: TRBJ2-5; D gene: -; V gene: TRBV19; CDR3 DNA: TGTGCCAGTAGTATGAACAGGCAAGAGACCCAGTACTTC; CDR3 protein: CASSMNRQETQYF
clone size: -; J gene: TRBJ2-5; D gene: TRBD2; V gene: TRBV4-1; CDR3 DNA: TGCGCCAGCAGCCACCTAGCGGGGTCGGGGGAGACCCAGTACTTC; CDR3 protein: CASSHLAGSGETQYF
clone size: -; J gene: TRBJ1-5; D gene: TRBD1; V gene: TRBV5-1; CDR3 DNA: TGCGCCAGCAGCTTGGGGGACAGAGAATTTAGCAATCAGCCCCAGCATTTT; CDR3 protein: CASSLGDREFSNQPQHF